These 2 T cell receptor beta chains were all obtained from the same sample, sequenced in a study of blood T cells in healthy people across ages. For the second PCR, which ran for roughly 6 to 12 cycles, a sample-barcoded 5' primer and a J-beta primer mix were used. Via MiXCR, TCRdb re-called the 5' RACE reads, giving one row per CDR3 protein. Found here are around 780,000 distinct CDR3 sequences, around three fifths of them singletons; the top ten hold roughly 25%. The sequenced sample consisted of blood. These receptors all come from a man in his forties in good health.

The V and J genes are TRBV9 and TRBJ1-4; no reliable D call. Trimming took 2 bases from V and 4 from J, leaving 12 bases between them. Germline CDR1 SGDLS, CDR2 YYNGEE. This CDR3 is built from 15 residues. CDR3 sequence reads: CASSVFDQINEKLFF. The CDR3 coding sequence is TGTGCCAGCAGCGTTTTCGACCAGATTAATGAAAAACTGTTTTTT.

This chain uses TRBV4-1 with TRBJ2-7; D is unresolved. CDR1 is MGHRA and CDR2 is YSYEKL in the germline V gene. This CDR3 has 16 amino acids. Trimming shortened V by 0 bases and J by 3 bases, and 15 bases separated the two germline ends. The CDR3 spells CASSQEPQNPLYEQYF. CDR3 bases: TGCGCCAGCAGCCAAGAACCGCAGAATCCCCTCTACGAGCAGTACTTC.